This TCR beta chain was obtained from a study of T cell responses to AZD1222 COVID-19 vaccine. In regard to this clone: Antigen specificity is unknown.

This CDR3 has 17 residues. Germline assignment: CDR1 LNHDA and CDR2 SQIVND (reference sequence). J lost 4 bases, V lost 1 base, and 3 bases had no gene match. Study-level findings and limits: Only a handful of people who got AZD1222 tested seropositive at baseline. Spike was spanned by vaccine-associated CD4 TCRs, with dominance at 160-218 and 743-854.

Produced via immunoSEQ multiplex PCR; TCRdb's table is partial and in-frame only. This sample carries 180,000 or so clones, 85% to 95% of them seen once, and the ten largest clones take approximately 0.69%. The receptor's source is an adult in good health. This sample comprised peripheral blood, obtained on day 0 of AZD1222 vaccination. The genes are TRBV19 and TRBJ2-1, with TRBD2 matching over 14 bases. This chain's CDR3 is CASSIGWTSGRYNEQFF. Written as DNA, the CDR3 is TGTGCCAGTAGTATAGGGTGGACTAGCGGGAGGTACAATGAGCAGTTCTTC.